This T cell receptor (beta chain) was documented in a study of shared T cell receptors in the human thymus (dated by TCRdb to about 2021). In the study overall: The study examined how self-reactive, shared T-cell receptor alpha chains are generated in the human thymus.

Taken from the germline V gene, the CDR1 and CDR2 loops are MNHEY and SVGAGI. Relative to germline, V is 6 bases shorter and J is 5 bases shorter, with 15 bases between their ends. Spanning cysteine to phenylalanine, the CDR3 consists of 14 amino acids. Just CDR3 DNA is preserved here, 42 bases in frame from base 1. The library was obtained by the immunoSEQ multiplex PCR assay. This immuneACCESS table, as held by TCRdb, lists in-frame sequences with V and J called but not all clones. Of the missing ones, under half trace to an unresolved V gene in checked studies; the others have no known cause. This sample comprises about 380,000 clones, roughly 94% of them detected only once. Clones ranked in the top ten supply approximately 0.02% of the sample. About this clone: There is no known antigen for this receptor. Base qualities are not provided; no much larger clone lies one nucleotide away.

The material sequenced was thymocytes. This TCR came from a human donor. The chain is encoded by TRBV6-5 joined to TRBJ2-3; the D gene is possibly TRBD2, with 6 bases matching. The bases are TGTGCCAGCAGCCCCAGGAGGGTAGGAGATACGCAGTATTTT. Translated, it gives CASSPRRVGDTQYF.